This T cell receptor (beta chain) emerged from a study of T cell repertoires in cytomegalovirus infection. MiXCR was run by TCRdb on the reads, yielding one entry per CDR3 protein. The sample gives 740,000 or so distinct CDR3 sequences, under 40% of which show up once; more than 2.5% is in the top ten. Germline V gene sequence: CDR1 MDHEN, CDR2 SYDVKM. The ends were cut back, 1 base at V and 0 bases at J, with 11 bases in the middle. The CDR3 contains 16 residues. This TCR was sampled from a human donor in good health (CMV status not recorded). Some clones in this sample may be carry-over from other donors' samples. Sequenced input: PBMCs. The chain uses TRBV28 and TRBJ2-3; the D gene is possibly TRBD1 (5 bases). The CDR3 reads CASSLYLGLSTDTQYF. CDR3 DNA: TGTGCCAGCAGTTTATATCTGGGGCTTAGCACAGATACGCAGTATTTT.